These T cell receptor beta chains were read from a single sample in a study of CD8+ T cells in alopecia areata. This table comes from immunoSEQ multiplex PCR, and its TCRdb copy is limited to in-frame clones, with some not included. This table has over 95,000 clones, 45% to 65% appearing once. The sequences come from CD4+ T cells sorted from blood, collected at week 24, from a patient treated with tofacitinib. The receptors were gathered from a human donor with alopecia areata. Each CDR3 is given with its conserved first and last residue.

>TRBJ1-4|TRBV9
CASSVATGKGEKLFF
>TRBJ1-1|TRBV5-1
CASSFEHLNTEAFF
>TRBJ1-2|TRBV18
CASSLISEGSYGYTF
>TRBJ1-1|TRBV7-2
CASTEDMNTEAFF
>TRBJ1-4|TRBV29-1
CSVARGGGEKLFF
>TRBJ1-2|TRBV25-1
CASNGIQDGYTF
>TRBJ2-5|TRBV10-3
CAIKVEGGVGETQYF
>TRBJ1-2|TRBV7-2
CASSYDRQMARTF
>TRBJ2-1|TRBV4-3
CASSQGNSQFF
>TRBJ2-1|TRBV29-1
CSSKITASGTGYNEQFF
>TRBJ1-5|TRBV6-6
CASSYGDQPQHF
>TRBJ2-5|TRBV7-9
CASSFGQTQETQYF